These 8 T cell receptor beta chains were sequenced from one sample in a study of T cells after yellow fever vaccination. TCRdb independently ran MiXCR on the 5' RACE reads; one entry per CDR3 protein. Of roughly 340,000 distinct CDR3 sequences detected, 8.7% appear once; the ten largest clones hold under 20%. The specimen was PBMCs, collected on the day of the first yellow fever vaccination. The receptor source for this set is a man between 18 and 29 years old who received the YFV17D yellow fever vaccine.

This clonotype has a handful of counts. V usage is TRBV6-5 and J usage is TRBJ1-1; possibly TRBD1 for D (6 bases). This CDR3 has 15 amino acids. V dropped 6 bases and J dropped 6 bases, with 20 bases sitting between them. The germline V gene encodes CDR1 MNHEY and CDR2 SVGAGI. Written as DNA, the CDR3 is TGTGCCAGCAGCCCCCGCGACAGGTCTCTCTCTGAAGCTTTCTTT. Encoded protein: CASSPRDRSLSEAFF.

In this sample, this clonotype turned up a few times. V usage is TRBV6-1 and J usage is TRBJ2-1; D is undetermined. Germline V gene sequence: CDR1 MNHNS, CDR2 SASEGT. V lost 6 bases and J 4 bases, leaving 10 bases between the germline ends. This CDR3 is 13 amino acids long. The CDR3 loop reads CASSPFSYNEQFF. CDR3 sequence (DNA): TGTGCCAGCAGCCCGTTTAGTTACAATGAGCAGTTCTTC.

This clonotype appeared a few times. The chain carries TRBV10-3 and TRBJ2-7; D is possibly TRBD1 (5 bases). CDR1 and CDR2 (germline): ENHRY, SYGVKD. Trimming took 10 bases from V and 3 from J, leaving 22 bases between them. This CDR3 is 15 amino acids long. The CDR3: CATGHLGQSIYEQYV. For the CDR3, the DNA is TGTGCCACCGGACATCTTGGGCAGAGTATCTACGAGCAGTACGTC.

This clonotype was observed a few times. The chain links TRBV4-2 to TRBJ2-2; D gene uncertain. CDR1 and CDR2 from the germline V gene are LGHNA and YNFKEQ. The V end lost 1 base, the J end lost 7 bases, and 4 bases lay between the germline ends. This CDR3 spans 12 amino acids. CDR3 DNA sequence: TGTGCCAGCAGCCAAGGGGGCGGGGAGCTGTTTTTT. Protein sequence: CASSQGGGELFF.

CDR3 sequence: CASSSRTAGNTGELFF. DNA for the CDR3: TGTGCCAGCAGCTCTCGGACTGCGGGGAACACCGGGGAGCTGTTTTTT. The chain links TRBV7-9 to TRBJ2-2; a possible D gene is TRBD2 (5 bases). With 4 bases removed from V and 1 base from J, the gap between germline ends came to 13 bases. The V gene's germline CDR1 is SEHNR and CDR2 FQNEAQ (reference sequence). CDR3 length: 16 amino acids. Variable domain in full (rest from reference TRBV7-9 and TRBJ2-2): DTGVSQNPRHKITKRGQNVTFRCDPISEHNRLYWYRQTLGQGPEFLTYFQNEAQLEKSRLLSDRFSAERPKGSFSTLEIQRTEQGDSAMYLCASSSRTAGNTGELFFGEGSRLTVL.

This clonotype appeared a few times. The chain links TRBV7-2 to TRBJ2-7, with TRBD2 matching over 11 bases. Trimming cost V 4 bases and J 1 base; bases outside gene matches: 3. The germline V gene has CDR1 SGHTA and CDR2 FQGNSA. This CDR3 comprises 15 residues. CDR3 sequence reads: CASSSTSGASYEQYF. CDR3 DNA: TGTGCCAGCAGCTCGACTAGCGGGGCTTCCTACGAGCAGTACTTC.

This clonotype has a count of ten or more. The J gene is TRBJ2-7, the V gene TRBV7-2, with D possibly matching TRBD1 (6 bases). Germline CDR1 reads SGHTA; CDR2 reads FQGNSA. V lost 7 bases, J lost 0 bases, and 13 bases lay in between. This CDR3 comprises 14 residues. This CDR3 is CASKPRDNSYEQYF. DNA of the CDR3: TGTGCCAGCAAACCCAGGGACAACTCCTACGAGCAGTACTTC.

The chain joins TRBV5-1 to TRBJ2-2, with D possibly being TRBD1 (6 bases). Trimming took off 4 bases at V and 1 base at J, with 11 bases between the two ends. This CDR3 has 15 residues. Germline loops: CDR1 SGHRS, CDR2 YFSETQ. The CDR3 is CASSVQGWNTGELFF. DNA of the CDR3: TGCGCCAGCAGCGTACAGGGATGGAACACCGGGGAGCTGTTTTTT.